This T cell receptor beta chain was captured in a study of T cells in Graves' hyperthyroidism and ophthalmopathy. This clonotype was detected only a few times. Amplification of TCR beta CDR3 regions used RNA as the template. HTBI primers drove first-round RT-PCR of the TCR CDR3. TCRdb fed the multiplex PCR reads into MiXCR, producing one record per CDR3 protein. The sample lists some 760,000 distinct CDR3 sequences; 12% to 15% were seen once. The CDR3 consists of 16 residues. V gave up 3 bases and J gave up 2 bases, with 15 bases separating them. Germline values: CDR1 SGHVS, CDR2 FQNEAQ. V is TRBV7-8 and J is TRBJ2-3, with a tentative D call TRBD2 (6 bases). Sequencing was performed on blood. This receptor was identified in a woman between 18 and 29 years old with Graves' hyperthyroidism. The CDR3 region is CASSLDGSRFTDTQYF. CDR3 nucleotides: TGTGCCAGCAGCTTGGACGGGAGCCGGTTCACAGATACGCAGTATTTT.